The sequence of this TCR beta chain was determined in a study of immune evolution from preneoplasia to lung adenocarcinoma. Patient tissue came from resections in Japan or China, 2014–2017. Comment on this clone: Antigen: not known.

Study results and caveats: Normal lung had highest clonality; later lesions appeared denser, more diverse. Top clone frequencies peaked in normal lung, apparently declining through invasive adenocarcinoma.

TCRdb's copy holds only in-frame clones and misses some; the assay was immunoSEQ multiplex PCR. The sample lists roughly 2,600 clones; approximately 84% were seen once. Germline-derived CDR1 and CDR2 are LGHNA and YNFKEQ. CDR3 length: 11 residues. Trimming stripped 1 base from V and 9 bases from J, with 6 bases between. The V call is TRBV4-2, the J call TRBJ1-2, with D hard to call. This sequence was found in a person aged 80 or over with lung adenocarcinoma. The sequenced sample consisted of FFPE adjacent normal lung tissue. The CDR3 sequence is CASSQGRSYTF. The CDR3 DNA sequence: TGTGCCAGCAGCCAAGGTAGGAGCTACACCTTC.